This T cell receptor (beta chain) is drawn from a study of cytomegalovirus exposure and HLA in healthy donors. Findings and limits, study-wide: Cytomegalovirus association was assigned to 150 to 200 TCR beta chains.

Researchers ran the PCR with 60 Vbeta and 13 Jbeta primers. Profiling relied on immunoSEQ multiplex PCR, and the TCRdb table lists in-frame clones only, not all of them. The sample has some 150,000 clones, approximately 80% seen once; the top ten hold around 1.6%. Worth noting for this clone: Its specificity is unknown. The germline gene is not matched at one end of the junction; a read error may be the cause.

Germline CDR1 and CDR2: GTSNPN and SVGIG (reference sequence). The CDR3 is 15 amino acids. The clonotype originates from a woman between 18 and 29 years old in good health and CMV-seronegative. The chain links TRBV30 to TRBJ2-6; D perhaps matches TRBD1 (5 bases). The source material was PBMCs. The CDR3 here is CAWNAGDSGANGLTF. CDR3 coding DNA: TGTGCCTGGAACGCAGGAGACTCTGGGGCCAACGGCCTGACTTTC.